The T cell receptor beta chain described here comes from a study of cytomegalovirus exposure and HLA in healthy donors. Study at large: Unique TCRs from HLA-typed donors, 70 million to 85 million of them, were held in an early data release.

It was healthy bone marrow donors who served as donors. CDR1 is KGHSH, CDR2 LQKENI, per germline. There are 14 residues in the CDR3. V trimming: 2 bases; J trimming: 5 bases; junction bases outside the gene matches: 0. The primer mix had 60 Vbeta and 13 Jbeta primers. Generated by immunoSEQ multiplex PCR, the TCRdb table keeps only in-frame clones and is missing some. This table has roughly 130,000 clones, more than 80% appearing once. The sample consisted of PBMCs. The chain joins TRBV18 to TRBJ1-4, with 9 positions matching TRBD1. This clonotype was obtained from a man aged 35-49 years in good health and CMV-seronegative. Here the CDR3 reads CASSPGQGNEKLFF. The CDR3 region has the DNA TGTGCCAGCTCACCAGGACAGGGGAATGAAAAACTGTTTTTT.